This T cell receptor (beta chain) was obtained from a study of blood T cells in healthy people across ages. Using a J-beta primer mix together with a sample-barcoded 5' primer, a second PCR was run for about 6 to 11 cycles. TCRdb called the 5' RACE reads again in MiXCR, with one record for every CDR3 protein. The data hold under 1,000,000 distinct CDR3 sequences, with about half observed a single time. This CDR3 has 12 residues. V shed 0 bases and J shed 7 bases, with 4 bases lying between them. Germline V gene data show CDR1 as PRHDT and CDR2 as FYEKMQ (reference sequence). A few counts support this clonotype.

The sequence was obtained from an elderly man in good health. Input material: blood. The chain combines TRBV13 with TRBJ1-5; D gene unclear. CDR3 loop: CASSLGVQPQHF. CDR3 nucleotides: TGTGCCAGCAGCTTAGGGGTCCAGCCCCAGCATTTT.